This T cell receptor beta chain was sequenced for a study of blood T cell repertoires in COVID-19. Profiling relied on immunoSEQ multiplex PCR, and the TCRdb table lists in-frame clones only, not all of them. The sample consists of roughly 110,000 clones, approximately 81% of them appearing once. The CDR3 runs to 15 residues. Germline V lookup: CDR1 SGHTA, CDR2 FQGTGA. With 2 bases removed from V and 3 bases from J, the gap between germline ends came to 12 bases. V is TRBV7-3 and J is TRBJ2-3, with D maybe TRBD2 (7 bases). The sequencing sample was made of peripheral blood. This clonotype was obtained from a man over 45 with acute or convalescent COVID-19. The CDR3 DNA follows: TGTGCCAGCAGCTTAGCGGGGGCTGGTACAGATACGCAGTATTTT. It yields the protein CASSLAGAGTDTQYF.